A single T cell receptor beta chain is shown here with its context. As yet, its antigen is unknown. Germline V gene sequence: CDR1 LNHNV, CDR2 YYDKDF (reference sequence). The germline V and J ends were trimmed by 0 bases and 2 bases, with 11 bases remaining between them. This CDR3 has 15 residues. In the PCR, 60 Vbeta and 13 Jbeta primers were used. This table comes from immunoSEQ multiplex PCR, and its TCRdb copy is limited to in-frame clones, with some not included. The table shows hundreds of thousands of clones, with around 83% occurring only once. This record comes from a study of cytomegalovirus exposure and HLA in healthy donors. Notes on the study in general: Donors belonging to an Asian-associated ancestry cluster reportedly showed fewer N-insertions in productive TCRs than the 666-donor mean, according to what a later analysis found. Rarity held for most TCR sequences, but there were some public TCRs that occurred in many donors.

The source of this sequence is a girl aged 2 to 10 in good health and CMV-seronegative. V and J are TRBV15 and TRBJ2-7, with TRBD1 as a possible D gene (5 bases). The specimen was PBMCs. In DNA, the CDR3 is TGTGCCACCAGCAGAGAGACAGCCCCTACCTACGAGCAGTACTTC. It specifies CATSRETAPTYEQYF.